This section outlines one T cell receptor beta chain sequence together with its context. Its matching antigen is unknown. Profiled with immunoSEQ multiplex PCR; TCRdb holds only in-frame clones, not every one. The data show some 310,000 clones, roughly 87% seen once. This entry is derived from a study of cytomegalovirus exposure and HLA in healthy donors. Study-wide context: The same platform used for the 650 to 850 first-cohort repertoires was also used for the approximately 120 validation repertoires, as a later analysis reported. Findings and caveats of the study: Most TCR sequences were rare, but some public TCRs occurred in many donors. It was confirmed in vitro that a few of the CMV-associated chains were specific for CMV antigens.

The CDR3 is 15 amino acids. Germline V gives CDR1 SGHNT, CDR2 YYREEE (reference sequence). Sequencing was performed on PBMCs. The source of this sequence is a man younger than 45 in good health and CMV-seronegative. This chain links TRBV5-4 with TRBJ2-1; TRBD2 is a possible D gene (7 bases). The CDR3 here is CAGGVGTSVRNEQFF. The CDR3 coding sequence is TGTGCAGGGGGGGTCGGGACGTCCGTCCGCAATGAGCAGTTCTTC.